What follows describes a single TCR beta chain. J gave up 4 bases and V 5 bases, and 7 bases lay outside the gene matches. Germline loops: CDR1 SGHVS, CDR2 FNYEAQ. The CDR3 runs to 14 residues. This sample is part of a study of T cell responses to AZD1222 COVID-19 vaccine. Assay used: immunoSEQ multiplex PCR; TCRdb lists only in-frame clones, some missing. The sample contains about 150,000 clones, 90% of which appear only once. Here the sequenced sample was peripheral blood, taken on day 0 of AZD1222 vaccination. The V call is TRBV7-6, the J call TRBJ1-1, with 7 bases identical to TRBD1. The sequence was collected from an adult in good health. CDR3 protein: CASSTGTDSTEAFF. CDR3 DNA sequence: TGTGCCAGCAGCACAGGGACAGACAGCACTGAAGCTTTCTTT.